This TCR beta chain was captured in a study of blood T cell repertoires in COVID-19. For the study at large: PBMCs, B-cell-depleted T cells, or T cells provided the cDNA or gDNA that made up the material.

Authors' methods: Amplification of reference gene primers was used by the study to estimate nucleated cell counts. The method was immunoSEQ multiplex PCR; TCRdb's version includes in-frame clones alone and lacks a portion of them. V and J calls and clone size are copied from that table; D and trimming were computed from the DNA. The table lists approximately 200,000 clones, approximately 90% of them singletons. V shed 0 bases and J 3 bases; nucleotides not matched to a gene: 10. The CDR3 runs to 17 residues. Germline loops: CDR1 SGDLS, CDR2 YYNGEE. The origin of this receptor is a woman under 40 with active or convalescent COVID-19. Sequenced input: peripheral blood. The rearrangement links TRBV9 to TRBJ2-5; TRBD1 aligns across 8 bases. The CDR3 spells CASSVEGQATPEETQYF. For the CDR3, the DNA is TGTGCCAGCAGCGTAGAGGGACAGGCCACTCCAGAAGAGACCCAGTACTTC.